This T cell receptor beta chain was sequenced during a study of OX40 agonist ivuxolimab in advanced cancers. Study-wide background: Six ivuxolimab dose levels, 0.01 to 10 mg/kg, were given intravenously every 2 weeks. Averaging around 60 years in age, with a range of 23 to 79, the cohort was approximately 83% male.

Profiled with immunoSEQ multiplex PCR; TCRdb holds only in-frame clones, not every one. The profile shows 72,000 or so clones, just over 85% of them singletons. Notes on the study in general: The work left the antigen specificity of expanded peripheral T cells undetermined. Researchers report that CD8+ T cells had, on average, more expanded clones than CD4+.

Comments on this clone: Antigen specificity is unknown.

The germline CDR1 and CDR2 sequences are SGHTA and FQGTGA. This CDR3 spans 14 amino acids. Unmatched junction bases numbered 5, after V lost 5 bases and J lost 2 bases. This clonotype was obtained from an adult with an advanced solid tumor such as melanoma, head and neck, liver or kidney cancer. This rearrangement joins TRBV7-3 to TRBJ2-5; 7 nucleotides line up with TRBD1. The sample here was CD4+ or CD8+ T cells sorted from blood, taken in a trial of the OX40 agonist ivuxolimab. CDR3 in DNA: TGTGCCAGCAGCCGACAGGGTTCACAAGAGACCCAGTACTTC. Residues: CASSRQGSQETQYF.